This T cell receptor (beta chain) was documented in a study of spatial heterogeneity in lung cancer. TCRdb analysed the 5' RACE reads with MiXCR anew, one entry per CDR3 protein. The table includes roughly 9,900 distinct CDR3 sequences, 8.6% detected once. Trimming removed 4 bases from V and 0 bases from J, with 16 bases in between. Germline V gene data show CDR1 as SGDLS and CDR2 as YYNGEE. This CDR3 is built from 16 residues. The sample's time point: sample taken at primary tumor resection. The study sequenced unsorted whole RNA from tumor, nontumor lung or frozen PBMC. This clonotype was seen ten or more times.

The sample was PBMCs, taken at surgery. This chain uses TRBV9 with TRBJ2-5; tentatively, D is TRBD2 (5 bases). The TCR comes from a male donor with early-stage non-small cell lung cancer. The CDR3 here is CASSPWGSDYQETQYF. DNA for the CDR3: TGTGCCAGCAGCCCGTGGGGTAGCGACTACCAAGAGACCCAGTACTTC. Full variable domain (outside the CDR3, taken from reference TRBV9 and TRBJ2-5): DSGVTQTPKHLITATGQRVTLRCSPRSGDLSVYWYQQSLDQGLQFLIQYYNGEERAKGNILERFSAQQFPDLHSELNLSSLELGDSALYFCASSPWGSDYQETQYFGPGTRLLVL.